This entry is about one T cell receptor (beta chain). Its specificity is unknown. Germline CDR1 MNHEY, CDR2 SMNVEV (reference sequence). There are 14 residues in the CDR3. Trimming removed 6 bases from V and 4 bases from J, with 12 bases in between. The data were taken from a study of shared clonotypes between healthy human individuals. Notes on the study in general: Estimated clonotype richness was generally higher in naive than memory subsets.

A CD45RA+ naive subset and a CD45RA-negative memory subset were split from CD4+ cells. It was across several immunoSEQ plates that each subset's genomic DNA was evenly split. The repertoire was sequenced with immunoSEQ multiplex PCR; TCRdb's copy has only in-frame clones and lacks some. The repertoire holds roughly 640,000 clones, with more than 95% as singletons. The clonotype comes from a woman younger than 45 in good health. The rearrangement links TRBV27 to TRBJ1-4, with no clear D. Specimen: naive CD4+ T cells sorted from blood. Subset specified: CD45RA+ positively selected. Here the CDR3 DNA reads TGTGCCAGCAGGATGACGGGCCTTAATGAAAAACTGTTTTTT. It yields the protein CASRMTGLNEKLFF.